This TCR beta chain derives from a study of identical twins. Findings and caveats of the study: One should note that invariant MAIT and iNKT cells could partly confound zero-insertion analyses. Weaker excess twin sharing was observed in beta out-of-frame sequences. Its conclusions, products of cross-sectional statistical analysis, did not come from following the same donors.

TCRdb reprocessed the 5' RACE reads with MiXCR, giving one entry per CDR3 protein. The sample has a few hundred thousand distinct CDR3 sequences, more than 9% seen once. This clonotype was detected many times. The target antigen is unknown. With V trimmed by 4 bases and J by 1 base, 2 bases remained unmatched. Germline V lookup: CDR1 KGHDR, CDR2 SFDVKD. This CDR3 has 15 residues. These data also featured in a second study, about yellow fever vaccine responses in identical twins.

The sample consisted of PBMCs. The J gene is TRBJ2-3, the V gene TRBV24-1; 9 bases fit TRBD1. This TCR was sampled from a woman aged 18-29 years in good health. In DNA, the CDR3 is TGTGCCACCAGTGACACAGGGGGCGGCACAGATACGCAGTATTTT. Protein product: CATSDTGGGTDTQYF.